The source of this T cell receptor (beta chain) is a study of graft-versus-host responses after intestinal transplantation. Findings and caveats of the study: Elevated graft-versus-host to host-versus-graft clonal ratios in allografts were recorded for patients with graft-donor T cell macrochimerism. Detection of GvH clones occurred in recipient marrow, and some had their first appearance in ileum or blood.

This clone was found a few times. The antigen remains unidentified. Germline lookup yields CDR1 MNHNS and CDR2 SASEGT. Trimming at V came to 1 base and at J to 4 bases, leaving 10 bases not matched to a gene. The CDR3 totals 16 residues. The data were produced by immunoSEQ multiplex PCR, yet TCRdb's version contains in-frame clones alone and is incomplete. In the table there are about 82,000 clones, 80% to 95% of which are singletons. This clonotype was obtained from a human donor who was the organ donor for an intestinal transplant. The material was unstimulated CD4+ T cells sorted from spleen or lymph node cells, obtained before transplant. The chain employs TRBV6-1 and TRBJ2-7; 7 bases map to TRBD2. The chain's CDR3 is CASSEVAGGTRYEQYF. The CDR3 nucleotides are TGTGCCAGCAGTGAAGTAGCCGGGGGGACGAGGTACGAGCAGTACTTC.